There are many counts of the clone carrying this T cell receptor (beta chain). This record belongs to a study of blood T cell repertoires in COVID-19. CDR3 length equals 15 residues. CDR1 is SEHNR, CDR2 FQNEAQ, per germline (reference sequence). After removal of 3 bases from V and 7 bases from J, the junction contained 4 bases not matched to a gene. Repertoires were generated with immunoSEQ multiplex PCR, while TCRdb's copy carries only in-frame clones and drops some. This sample yields around 380,000 clones, of which 81% are seen a single time; 0.85% to 1.3% belongs to the top ten. The receptor was derived from a human donor with acute or convalescent COVID-19. The donor label of this sample is uncertain. The V gene is TRBV7-9, the J gene TRBJ2-1; 12 positions match TRBD2. The sample comprised peripheral blood. CDR3 DNA sequence: TGTGCCAGCAGCTTCGAACTAGCGGGAGGAAATGAGCAGTTCTTC. It specifies CASSFELAGGNEQFF.